The 28 T cell receptor beta chains below were found in one sample sequenced in a study of regulatory T cells in long-lasting Graves disease. Time point specified: newly diagnosed GD, antithyroid drugs for less than 3 months. From PBMCs, RNA was extracted and then used to make the TCR library. CDR3 regions were amplified by Arm-PCR using iRepertoire HTBI primers to build TCR beta libraries. TCRdb reprocessed the multiplex PCR reads with MiXCR, giving one entry per CDR3 protein. The table shows 550,000 to 650,000 distinct CDR3 sequences, with more than 15% occurring only once. This sample also belongs to another study, concerning T cells in Graves' hyperthyroidism and ophthalmopathy.

The specimen was peripheral blood mononuclear cells (PBMCs), collected at new diagnosis, from a patient treated with antithyroid drugs. The receptors were gathered from a man aged 18 to 30 with Graves disease.

The chain links TRBV3-1 to TRBJ1-2, with D possibly matching TRBD1 (6 bases). Trimming took 0 bases from V and 2 from J, leaving 10 bases between them. The CDR3 has 15 residues. The V gene's germline CDR1 is LGHDT and CDR2 YNNKEL (reference sequence). The CDR3 DNA reads TGTGCCAGCAGCCAAGAGAGGACAGCCAACTATGGCTACACCTTC. This sequence encodes CASSQERTANYGYTF.

This clonotype was observed at least ten times. V gene TRBV7-9 combines with J gene TRBJ2-1; TRBD1 matches 7 bases. Germline CDR1 and CDR2: SEHNR and FQNEAQ (reference sequence). The CDR3 length is 13 residues. After removal of 4 bases from V and 6 bases from J, the junction contained 3 bases not matched to a gene. The CDR3: CASSSGTVNEQFF. The DNA of the CDR3 is TGTGCCAGCAGCTCCGGGACAGTCAATGAGCAGTTCTTC.

The rearrangement links TRBV19 to TRBJ2-7; D gene ambiguous. Germline CDR1 is LNHDA and CDR2 is SQIVND (reference sequence). Trimming cost V 5 bases and J 3 bases, with 14 bases left between them. This CDR3 region has 14 residues. For the CDR3, the DNA is TGTGCCAGTAGTTTGGCGCTCAGGAACTACGAGCAGTACTTC. Translation gives CASSLALRNYEQYF.

This clonotype was counted ten times or more. The V and J genes are TRBV30 and TRBJ2-3; TRBD2 matches at 8 bases. This CDR3 contains 12 residues. Germline V lookup: CDR1 GTSNPN, CDR2 SVGIG (reference sequence). After removal of 2 bases from V and 9 bases from J, the junction contained 4 bases not matched to a gene. The CDR3 reads CAWSTGRVTQYF. CDR3 nucleotide sequence: TGTGCCTGGAGTACCGGGAGGGTAACGCAGTATTTT.

Only a few counts were recorded for this clonotype. The chain joins TRBV15 to TRBJ2-1, with 13 bases lining up with TRBD2. Germline V gene data show CDR1 as LNHNV and CDR2 as YYDKDF (reference sequence). With V trimmed by 5 bases and J by 8 bases, 12 bases remained unmatched. This CDR3 has 17 residues. The chain's CDR3 is CATSGRIGLAGEDEQFF. CDR3 nucleotides: TGTGCCACCAGCGGGAGAATAGGACTAGCGGGAGAGGATGAGCAGTTCTTC.

This clonotype came up many times. The rearrangement joins TRBV20-1 to TRBJ2-7; D possibly corresponds to TRBD1 (6 bases). The V gene's germline CDR1 is DFQATT and CDR2 SNEGSKA (reference sequence). Between the trimmed V and J ends, which lost 8 bases and 5 bases, there was a span of 25 bases. The CDR3 sequence is 15 residues long. The CDR3 nucleotides are TGCAGTTCCCCCTCGGAGACAGGCCGCAGGAACGAGCAGTACTTC. It yields the protein CSSPSETGRRNEQYF.

This clonotype was seen a few times. The chain joins TRBV20-1 to TRBJ2-6; D ambiguous. Germline assignment: CDR1 DFQATT and CDR2 SNEGSKA (reference sequence). V was trimmed by 6 bases and J by 1 base, leaving 4 bases between them. This CDR3 comprises 12 residues. The CDR3 DNA is TGCAGTGCGGAATCTGGGGCCAACGTCCTGACTTTC. The encoded protein is CSAESGANVLTF.

This clonotype was seen repeatedly, ten times or more. The gene calls are TRBV7-3 and TRBJ2-5; no firm D call. V was pared by 4 bases and J by 5 bases, with 11 bases between. Germline values: CDR1 SGHTA, CDR2 FQGTGA. The CDR3 contains 13 residues. CDR3 nucleotides: TGTGCCAGCAGCTCCTTCCACGGGGAGACCCAGTACTTC. Its translation is CASSSFHGETQYF.

This clonotype was counted at least ten times. The CDR3 loop is CASSRGHANTEAFF. The DNA for the CDR3 is TGTGCCAGCAGCCGCGGGCACGCGAACACTGAAGCTTTCTTT. The V and J genes are TRBV7-2 and TRBJ1-1; D gene unclear. The CDR3 spans 14 residues. Germline CDR1 and CDR2: SGHTA and FQGNSA. Trimming took off 5 bases at V and 1 base at J, with 11 bases between the two ends.

This clonotype came up a few times. The V and J genes are TRBV10-3 and TRBJ1-1; D is unresolved. CDR3 length: 12 amino acids. Germline lookup yields CDR1 ENHRY and CDR2 SYGVKD. Trimming took 9 bases from V and 3 from J, leaving 11 bases between them. Here the CDR3 reads CAMSKDDTEAFF. The CDR3, as DNA: TGTGCCATGTCAAAGGATGACACTGAAGCTTTCTTT.

This clonotype has a count of ten or more. The chain recombines TRBV15 with TRBJ1-5, with no clear D. Germline V gene data show CDR1 as LNHNV and CDR2 as YYDKDF (reference sequence). V gave up 0 bases and J gave up 4 bases, with 10 bases separating them. CDR3 length: 15 residues. In DNA, the CDR3 is TGTGCCACCAGCAGAGATCCCGGAACTAATCAGCCCCAGCATTTT. Its protein is CATSRDPGTNQPQHF. Full variable domain (remainder filled in from reference TRBV15 and TRBJ1-5): DAMVIQNPRYQVTQFGKPVTLSCSQTLNHNVMYWYQQKSSQAPKLLFHYYDKDFNNEADTPDNFQSRRPNTSFCFLDIRSPGLGDTAMYLCATSRDPGTNQPQHFGDGTRLSIL.

This chain uses TRBV19 with TRBJ1-5; perhaps TRBD1 as D (5 bases). CDR1 and CDR2 from the germline V gene are LNHDA and SQIVND (reference sequence). Trimming shortened V by 2 bases and J by 0 bases, and 14 bases separated the two germline ends. The CDR3 consists of 17 residues. In DNA, the CDR3 is TGTGCCAGTAGTATACCTCGACAGCGATATAGCAATCAGCCCCAGCATTTT. Amino acid sequence: CASSIPRQRYSNQPQHF. Looking up the rest from reference TRBV19 and TRBJ1-5 gives the full variable domain: DGGITQSPKYLFRKEGQNVTLSCEQNLNHDAMYWYRQDPGQGLRLIYYSQIVNDFQKGDIAEGYSVSREKKESFPLTVTSAQKNPTAFYLCASSIPRQRYSNQPQHFGDGTRLSIL.

This clonotype was seen a single time. The rearrangement links TRBV20-1 to TRBJ2-3, with 8 bases fitting TRBD2. The better agreement between TRBJ2-7 and the DNA end casts doubt on the J call. The CDR3 extends over 12 amino acids. Looked up from germline, CDR1 is DFQATT and CDR2 is SNEGSKA (reference sequence). In nucleotides, the CDR3 is TGCAGTGTAGCGGGGCTCCTCCTCGAGCAGTACTTC. Its translation: CSVAGLLLEQYF.

This clonotype was observed at least ten times. The chain joins TRBV28 to TRBJ1-2, with 9 nucleotides matching TRBD1. The CDR3 has 16 residues. The junction had 13 bases not matched to a gene; V was cut back by 5 bases and J by 6 bases. In germline, CDR1 is MDHEN, CDR2 SYDVKM. In nucleotides, the CDR3 is TGTGCCAGCAGTCTCCTCCCGGGACAGGGTAGAGATGGCTACACCTTC. Translating it yields CASSLLPGQGRDGYTF.

V gene TRBV6-1 combines with J gene TRBJ2-3; the D gene is possibly TRBD2 (6 bases). The CDR3 spans 15 residues. The V gene's germline CDR1 is MNHNS and CDR2 SASEGT. Trimming cost V 4 bases and J 0 bases, with 11 bases left between them. The CDR3 protein is CASSGDFPSTDTQYF. The CDR3, as DNA: TGTGCCAGCAGTGGGGACTTTCCTAGCACAGATACGCAGTATTTT.

At least ten counts were recorded for this clonotype. The CDR3 bases are TGTGCCAGCAGCTTATTAGACACAGATACGCAGTATTTT. It specifies CASSLLDTDTQYF. The chain employs TRBV2 and TRBJ2-3; unclear D gene. Deletions cut 6 bases from V and 2 bases from J, with 9 bases between. The V gene's germline CDR1 is SNHLY and CDR2 FYNNEI. The CDR3 runs 13 residues.

This clonotype was found many times. The chain is built from TRBV30 and TRBJ2-7; 9 nucleotides line up with TRBD1. The CDR3 runs to 17 residues. V lost 1 base, J lost 5 bases, and 15 bases stayed unmatched. Germline loops: CDR1 GTSNPN, CDR2 SVGIG (reference sequence). CDR3 sequence: CAWSGPRTTTGGDEQYF. CDR3 in DNA: TGTGCCTGGAGTGGCCCCCGGACAACGACAGGGGGGGACGAGCAGTACTTC.

This clonotype was observed a handful of times. The junction does not match germline at one end; this may be a read error. J is TRBJ2-7 and V is TRBV20-1; D unclear. This CDR3 contains 14 residues. In germline, CDR1 is DFQATT, CDR2 SNEGSKA (reference sequence). In DNA form, the CDR3 reads TGCAGTGCTAGAGACAAGACTCGGCCTTACGAGCAATACTTC. Its protein is CSARDKTRPYEQYF.

For this clonotype: Possible read error: a much larger clone is one base away. The chain recombines TRBV6-1 with TRBJ2-1, with D possibly matching TRBD2 (5 bases). Germline CDR1 MNHNS, CDR2 SASEGT. V lost 2 bases and J lost 5, with 10 bases in between. The CDR3 runs 14 residues. CDR3: CASSEQEVNNEQFF. In nucleotides, the CDR3 is TGTGCCAGCAGTGAACAGGAGGTAAACAATGAGCAGTTCTTC.

The genes are TRBV13 and TRBJ2-3; D is perhaps TRBD1 (5 bases). Trimming took 7 bases from V and 2 from J, leaving 13 bases between them. The CDR3 is 14 amino acids. Germline V gene lookup returns CDR1 PRHDT and CDR2 FYEKMQ (reference sequence). The CDR3 nucleotides are TGTGCCAGCACCGTGGGCAGGGTCACAGATACGCAGTATTTT. Translating gives CASTVGRVTDTQYF.

The V and J genes are TRBV7-9 and TRBJ2-2; 9 nucleotides line up with TRBD1. Germline loops: CDR1 SEHNR, CDR2 FQNEAQ (reference sequence). The trim removed 5 bases at V and 7 bases at J, leaving 8 bases unmatched. This CDR3 contains 15 residues. CDR3 nucleotide sequence: TGTGCCAGCAGCCACGGTGGACAGGGGAGCGGGGAGCTGTTTTTT. This gives the protein CASSHGGQGSGELFF.

The rearrangement joins TRBV29-1 to TRBJ2-3, with D uncertain. V lost 6 bases, J lost 0 bases, and 10 bases lay in between. CDR3 length: 13 amino acids. Germline V gene data show CDR1 as SQVTM and CDR2 as ANQGSEA. The CDR3 DNA sequence: TGCAGCGTCGACGGCGGAAGCACAGATACGCAGTATTTT. Residues: CSVDGGSTDTQYF.

The chain has TRBV20-1 and TRBJ2-4; TRBD2 matches at 10 bases. There are 15 residues in the CDR3. CDR1 is DFQATT, CDR2 SNEGSKA, per germline (reference sequence). The junction had 8 bases not matched to a gene; V was cut back by 2 bases and J by 7 bases. The CDR3 sequence: CSARPRTSGRNIQYF. CDR3 bases: TGCAGTGCTAGACCCCGGACTAGCGGCAGGAACATTCAGTACTTC.

The rearrangement links TRBV11-3 to TRBJ2-1, with 7 bases lining up with TRBD2. V lost 1 base to trimming and J lost 6 bases; unmatched junction nucleotides: 9. Germline assignment: CDR1 SGHNT and CDR2 YENEEA. This CDR3 comprises 16 residues. The CDR3 here is CASSLASSGGINEQFF. DNA for the CDR3: TGTGCCAGCAGCTTAGCTTCTAGCGGAGGGATCAATGAGCAGTTCTTC.

This rearrangement joins TRBV11-1 to TRBJ2-5; weak D call: TRBD1 (5 bases). Trimming removed 7 bases at V and 2 bases at J, with 11 bases between. Germline CDR1 SGHAT, CDR2 FQDESV (reference sequence). CDR3 length: 13 residues. The CDR3 DNA reads TGTGCCAGCACCTGGGCAGGGCAAGAGACCCAGTACTTC. Translation: CASTWAGQETQYF.

The rearrangement uses TRBV20-1 and TRBJ2-3; 9 bases map to TRBD1. The V segment lost 5 bases and the J segment 3 bases; nucleotides outside the gene matches: 6. The CDR3 is 14 residues long. Germline values: CDR1 DFQATT, CDR2 SNEGSKA (reference sequence). This CDR3 reads CSAAGTGSTDTQYF. The CDR3 DNA sequence: TGCAGTGCTGCCGGGACAGGGAGTACAGATACGCAGTATTTT.

The V and J genes are TRBV10-1 and TRBJ2-1; D gene uncertain. Trimming stripped 3 bases from V and 0 bases from J, with 6 bases between. The CDR3 extends over 14 amino acids. Per the germline V gene, CDR1 is WNHNN and CDR2 is SYGVQD (reference sequence). The CDR3: CASSDFSSYNEQFF. The CDR3 region has the DNA TGCGCCAGCAGTGATTTTAGCTCCTACAATGAGCAGTTCTTC.

This clonotype came up a few times. CDR3 region: CASSETPRGTGELFF. CDR3 DNA: TGTGCCAGCAGTGAAACCCCCAGGGGCACCGGGGAGCTGTTTTTT. The V call is TRBV6-1, the J call TRBJ2-2; possible D gene TRBD1, 6 bases. Germline assignment: CDR1 MNHNS and CDR2 SASEGT. With 2 bases removed from V and 4 bases from J, the gap between germline ends came to 11 bases. The CDR3 has 15 residues.